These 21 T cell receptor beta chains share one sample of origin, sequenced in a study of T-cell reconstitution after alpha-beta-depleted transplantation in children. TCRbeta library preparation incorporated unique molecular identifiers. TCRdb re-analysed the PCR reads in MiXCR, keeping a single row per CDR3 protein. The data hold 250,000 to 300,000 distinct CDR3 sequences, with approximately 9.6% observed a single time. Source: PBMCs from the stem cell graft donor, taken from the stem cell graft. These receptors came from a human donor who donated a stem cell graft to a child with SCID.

In nucleotides, the CDR3 is TGCAGTGCTAGCGGTGCTGGGCTCTACGAGCAGTACTTC. Amino acid sequence: CSASGAGLYEQYF. The chain links TRBV20-1 to TRBJ2-7; D gene uncertain. The CDR3 contains 13 residues. V lost 3 bases and J 3 bases, leaving 12 bases between the germline ends. Germline assignment: CDR1 DFQATT and CDR2 SNEGSKA (reference sequence).

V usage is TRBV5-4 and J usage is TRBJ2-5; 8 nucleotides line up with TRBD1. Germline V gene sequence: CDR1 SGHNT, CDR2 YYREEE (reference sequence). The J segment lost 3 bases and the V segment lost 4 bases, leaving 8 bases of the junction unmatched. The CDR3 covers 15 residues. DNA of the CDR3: TGTGCCAGCAGCAAACCGGACAGGGAAAAAGAGACCCAGTACTTC. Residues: CASSKPDREKETQYF.

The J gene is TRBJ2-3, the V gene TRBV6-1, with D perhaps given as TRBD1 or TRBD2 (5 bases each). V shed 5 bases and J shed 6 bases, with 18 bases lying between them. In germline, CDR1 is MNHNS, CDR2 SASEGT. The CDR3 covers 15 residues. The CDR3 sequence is CASSPRDRVRDTQYF. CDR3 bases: TGTGCCAGCAGTCCTCGGGACCGGGTCCGGGATACGCAGTATTTT.

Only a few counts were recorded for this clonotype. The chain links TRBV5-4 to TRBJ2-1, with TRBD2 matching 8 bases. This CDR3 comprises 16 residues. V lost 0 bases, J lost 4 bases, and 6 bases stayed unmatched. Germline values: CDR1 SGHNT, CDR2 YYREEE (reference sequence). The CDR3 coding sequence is TGTGCCAGCAGCTTGGGTAGCGGGGCGGTTTACAATGAGCAGTTCTTC. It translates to CASSLGSGAVYNEQFF. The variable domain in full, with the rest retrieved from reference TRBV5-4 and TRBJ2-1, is ETGVTQSPTHLIKTRGQQVTLRCSSQSGHNTVSWYQQALGQGPQFIFQYYREEENGRGNFPPRFSGLQFPNYSSELNVNALELDDSALYLCASSLGSGAVYNEQFFGPGTRLTVL.

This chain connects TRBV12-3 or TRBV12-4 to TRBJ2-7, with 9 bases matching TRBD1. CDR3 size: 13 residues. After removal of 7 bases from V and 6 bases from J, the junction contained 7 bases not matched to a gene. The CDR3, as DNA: TGTGCCAGCACCATTGGACAGGGGATCGAGCAGTACTTC. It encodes CASTIGQGIEQYF.

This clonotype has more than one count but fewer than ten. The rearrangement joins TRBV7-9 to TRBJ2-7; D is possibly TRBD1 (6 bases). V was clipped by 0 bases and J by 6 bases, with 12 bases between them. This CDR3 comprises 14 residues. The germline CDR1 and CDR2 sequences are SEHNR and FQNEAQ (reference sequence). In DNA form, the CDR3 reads TGTGCCAGCAGCTTAGCATTTTTGGGGGCCGAGCAGTACTTC. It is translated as CASSLAFLGAEQYF.

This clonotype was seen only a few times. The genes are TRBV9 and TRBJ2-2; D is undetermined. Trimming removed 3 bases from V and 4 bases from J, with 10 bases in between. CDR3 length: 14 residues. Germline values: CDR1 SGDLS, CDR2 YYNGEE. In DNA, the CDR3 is TGTGCCAGCAGCGAGCCCCTGATCACCGGGGAGCTGTTTTTT. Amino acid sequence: CASSEPLITGELFF.

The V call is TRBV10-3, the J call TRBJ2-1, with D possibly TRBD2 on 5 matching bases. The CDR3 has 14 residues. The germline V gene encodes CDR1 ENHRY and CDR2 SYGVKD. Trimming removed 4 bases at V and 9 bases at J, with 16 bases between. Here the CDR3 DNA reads TGTGCCATCAGTGCCTCGGTCAGCGGTGTTGAGCAGTTCTTC. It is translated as CAISASVSGVEQFF.

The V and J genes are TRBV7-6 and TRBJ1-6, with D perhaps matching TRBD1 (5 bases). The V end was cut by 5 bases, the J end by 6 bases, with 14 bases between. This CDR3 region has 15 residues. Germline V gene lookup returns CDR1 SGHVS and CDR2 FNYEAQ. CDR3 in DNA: TGTGCCAGCAGCGCCGGGACGGGGTTTAATTCACCCCTCCACTTT. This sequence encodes CASSAGTGFNSPLHF.

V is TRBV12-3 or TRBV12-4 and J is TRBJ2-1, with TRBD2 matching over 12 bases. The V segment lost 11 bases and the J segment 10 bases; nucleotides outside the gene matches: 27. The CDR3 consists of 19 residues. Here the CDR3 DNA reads TGTGCCTTCTGTTTAACTCAGCTTTCCCTAGCGGGGGGGCCGGTCGAGCAGTTCTTC. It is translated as CAFCLTQLSLAGGPVEQFF.

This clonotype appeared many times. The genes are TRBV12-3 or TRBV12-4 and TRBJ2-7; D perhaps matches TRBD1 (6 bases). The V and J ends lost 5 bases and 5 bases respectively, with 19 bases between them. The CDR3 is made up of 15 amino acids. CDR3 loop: CASSRAIQPGDEQYF. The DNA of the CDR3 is TGTGCCAGCAGTCGAGCCATCCAACCAGGGGACGAGCAGTACTTC.

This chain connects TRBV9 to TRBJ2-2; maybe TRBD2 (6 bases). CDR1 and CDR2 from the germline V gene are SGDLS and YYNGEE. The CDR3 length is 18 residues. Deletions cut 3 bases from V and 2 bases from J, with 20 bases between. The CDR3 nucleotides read TGTGCCAGCAGCGCCTACTGGGGGATGCGGGGAAACACCGGGGAGCTGTTTTTT. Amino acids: CASSAYWGMRGNTGELFF.

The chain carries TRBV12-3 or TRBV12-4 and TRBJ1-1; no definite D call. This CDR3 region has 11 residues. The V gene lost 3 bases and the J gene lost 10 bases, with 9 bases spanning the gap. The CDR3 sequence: CASSLVGRAFF. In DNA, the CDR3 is TGTGCCAGCAGTTTGGTGGGGAGAGCTTTCTTT.

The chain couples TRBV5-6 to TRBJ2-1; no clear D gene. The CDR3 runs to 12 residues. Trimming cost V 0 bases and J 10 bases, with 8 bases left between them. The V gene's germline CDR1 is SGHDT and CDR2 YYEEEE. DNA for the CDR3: TGTGCCAGCAGCTTGGTTGCCCGGGAGCAGTTCTTC. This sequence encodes CASSLVAREQFF.

CDR3 sequence (DNA): TGCGCCAGCAGCCAACGGGACAGCTACAATGAGCAGTTCTTC. This gives the protein CASSQRDSYNEQFF. V and J are TRBV4-1 and TRBJ2-1, with 7 bases matching TRBD1. CDR1 is MGHRA, CDR2 YSYEKL, per germline. Losses at the gene ends were 2 bases for V and 3 bases for J; bases not matched to a gene: 1. The CDR3 is 14 residues long.

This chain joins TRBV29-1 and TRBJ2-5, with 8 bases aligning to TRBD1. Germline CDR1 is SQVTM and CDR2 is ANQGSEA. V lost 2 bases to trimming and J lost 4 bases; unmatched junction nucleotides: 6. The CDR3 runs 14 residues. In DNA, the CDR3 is TGCAGCGTTGAATCGGGCAGGGGGCTAGAGACCCAGTACTTC. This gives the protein CSVESGRGLETQYF. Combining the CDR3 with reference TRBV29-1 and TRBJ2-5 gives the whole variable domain SAVISQKPSRDICQRGTSLTIQCQVDSQVTMMFWYRQQPGQSLTLIATANQGSEATYESGFVIDKFPISRPNLTFSTLTVSNMSPEDSSIYLCSVESGRGLETQYFGPGTRLLVL.

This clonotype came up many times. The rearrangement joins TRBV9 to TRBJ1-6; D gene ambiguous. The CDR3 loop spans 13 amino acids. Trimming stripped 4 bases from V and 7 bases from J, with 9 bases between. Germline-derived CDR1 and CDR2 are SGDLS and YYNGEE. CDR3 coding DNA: TGTGCCAGCAGCTCCCGATTAAATTCACCCCTCCACTTT. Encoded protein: CASSSRLNSPLHF.

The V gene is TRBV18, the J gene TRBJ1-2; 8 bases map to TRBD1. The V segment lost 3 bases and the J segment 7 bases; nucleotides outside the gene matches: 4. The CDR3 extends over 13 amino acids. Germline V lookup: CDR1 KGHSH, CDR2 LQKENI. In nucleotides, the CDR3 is TGTGCCAGCTCACCGGACAGGGCGGGTGGCTACACCTTC. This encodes CASSPDRAGGYTF.

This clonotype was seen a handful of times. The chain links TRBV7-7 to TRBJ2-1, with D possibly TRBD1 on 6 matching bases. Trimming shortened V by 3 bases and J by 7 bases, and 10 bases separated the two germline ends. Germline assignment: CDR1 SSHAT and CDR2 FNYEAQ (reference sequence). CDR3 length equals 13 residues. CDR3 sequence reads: CASSLRRGNEQFF. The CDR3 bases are TGTGCCAGCAGCTTGCGTAGGGGGAATGAGCAGTTCTTC.

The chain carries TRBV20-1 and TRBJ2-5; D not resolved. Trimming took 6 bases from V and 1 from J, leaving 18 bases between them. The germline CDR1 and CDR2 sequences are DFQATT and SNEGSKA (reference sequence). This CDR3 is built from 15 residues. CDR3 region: CSARRVIGGQETQYF. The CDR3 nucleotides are TGCAGTGCCAGGCGCGTCATCGGCGGCCAAGAGACCCAGTACTTC.

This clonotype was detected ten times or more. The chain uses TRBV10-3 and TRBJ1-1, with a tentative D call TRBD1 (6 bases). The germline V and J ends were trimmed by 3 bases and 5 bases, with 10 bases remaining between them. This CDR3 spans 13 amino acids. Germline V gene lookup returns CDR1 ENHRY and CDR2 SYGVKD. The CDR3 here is CAISDGQTTEAFF. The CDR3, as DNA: TGTGCCATCAGTGACGGACAGACTACTGAAGCTTTCTTT.